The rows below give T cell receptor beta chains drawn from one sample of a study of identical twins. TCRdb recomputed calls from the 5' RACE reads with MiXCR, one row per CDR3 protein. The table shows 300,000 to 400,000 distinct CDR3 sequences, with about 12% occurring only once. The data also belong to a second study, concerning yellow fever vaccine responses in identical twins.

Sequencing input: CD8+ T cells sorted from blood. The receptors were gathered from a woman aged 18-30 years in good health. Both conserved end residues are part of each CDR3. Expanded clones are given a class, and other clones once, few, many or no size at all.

CSARDWVSYNEQFF TRBV20-1 few TRBJ2-1
CASSLHGGVSTEAFF TRBV5-1 many TRBJ1-1
CASSLEPGNYGYTF TRBV5-1 few TRBJ1-2
CASSLASQGAYQETQYF TRBV13 many TRBJ2-5
CASSEQGPNYGYTF TRBV2 . TRBJ1-2
CASPSGWRTYNEQFF TRBV10-1 few TRBJ2-1
CATSRSPEGGTDTQYF TRBV15 . TRBJ2-3
CASKEGANQPQHF TRBV2 . TRBJ1-5
CSARSHEGATGELFF TRBV20-1 few TRBJ2-2
CSGDSSYNEQFF TRBV20-1 . TRBJ2-1
CASLTGGGEKLFF TRBV2 . TRBJ1-4
CASSQAGRSTDTQYF TRBV4-1 few TRBJ2-3
CASSNRRGSREAYEQYF TRBV13 . TRBJ2-7